Following are 26 T cell receptor beta chains from one sample sequenced in a study of shared T cell receptors in the human thymus. Here immunoSEQ multiplex PCR was the method, and the copy in TCRdb shows in-frame clones only, minus some. Of almost 550,000 clones listed, approximately 80% were seen once; the top ten hold 0.013%. The sample was also reused in another study, on human thymus T cells.

Sequenced: thymocytes. The receptors were gathered from a boy younger than two with a congenital heart defect.

The rearrangement joins TRBV7-2 to TRBJ2-1, with 9 bases matching TRBD2. The CDR3 is 16 residues long. From germline, CDR1 is SGHTA and CDR2 FQGNSA. J lost 3 bases, V lost 6 bases, and 9 bases had no gene match. The CDR3 coding sequence is TGTGCCAGCAGTCCAGTAGCGGGAGCGCACTACAATGAGCAGTTCTTC. Translation: CASSPVAGAHYNEQFF.

J is TRBJ1-3 and V is TRBV6-1; possible D gene TRBD1, 5 bases. Germline V gene lookup returns CDR1 MNHNS and CDR2 SASEGT. This CDR3 spans 14 amino acids. Between the trimmed V and J ends, which lost 6 bases and 3 bases, there was a span of 12 bases. The CDR3 region has the DNA TGTGCCAGCAGGACCCCAGGGTTTGGAAACACCATATATTTT. It specifies CASRTPGFGNTIYF.

V and J are TRBV10-3 and TRBJ1-4; D remains unclear. This CDR3 spans 15 amino acids. V was cut by 0 bases and J by 4 bases, with 9 bases left in between. CDR1 and CDR2 from the germline V gene are ENHRY and SYGVKD. CDR3 loop: CAISESCSGNEKLFF. The CDR3 region has the DNA TGTGCCATCAGTGAGTCGTGTTCCGGTAATGAAAAACTGTTTTTT.

The chain has TRBV4-2 and TRBJ2-7, with 11 nucleotides matching TRBD2. The CDR3 has 15 amino acids. Germline CDR1 LGHNA, CDR2 YNFKEQ. After removal of 1 base from V and 11 bases from J, the junction contained 10 bases not matched to a gene. This chain's CDR3 is CASSQGKGASGGKYF. CDR3 bases: TGTGCCAGCAGCCAAGGGAAGGGGGCTAGCGGGGGGAAGTACTTC.

This rearrangement joins TRBV9 to TRBJ2-7; D remains unclear. V lost 3 bases and J lost 0, with 13 bases in between. The germline V gene has CDR1 SGDLS and CDR2 YYNGEE. The CDR3 extends over 15 amino acids. The CDR3 region has the DNA TGTGCCAGCAGCGAGCGTCCCCCCGGCTCCTACGAGCAGTACTTC. Translating it yields CASSERPPGSYEQYF.

The chain joins TRBV27 to TRBJ2-3; D perhaps matches TRBD1 (6 bases). The germline CDR1 and CDR2 sequences are MNHEY and SMNVEV (reference sequence). The CDR3 covers 15 residues. V lost 4 bases and J 0 bases, leaving 11 bases between the germline ends. For the CDR3, the DNA is TGTGCCAGCAGTTCGACAGGAAAGAGCACAGATACGCAGTATTTT. This gives the protein CASSSTGKSTDTQYF.

The V call is TRBV27, the J call TRBJ2-2; 9 positions match TRBD2. The length of the CDR3 is 16 residues. Germline CDR1 is MNHEY and CDR2 is SMNVEV (reference sequence). V shed 6 bases, J shed 7 bases, and the junction held 12 bases outside the gene matches. The CDR3 DNA follows: TGTGCCAGCAGCCCACACGGTGGAGCGGGAGGCGGGGAGCTGTTTTTT. It yields the protein CASSPHGGAGGGELFF.

This sequence joins TRBV5-4 and TRBJ1-1; a weak D match, TRBD1 (6 bases). Germline V gene lookup returns CDR1 SGHNT and CDR2 YYREEE (reference sequence). The CDR3 runs to 15 residues. V was shortened by 1 base and J by 6 bases, with 16 bases between the two germline ends. The CDR3 loop is CASSLYPQGPPEAFF. The CDR3 nucleotides are TGTGCCAGCAGCTTGTACCCTCAGGGGCCCCCTGAAGCTTTCTTT.

The chain links TRBV4-2 to TRBJ1-5; no reliable D call. The CDR3 is 17 amino acids. V was clipped by 1 base and J by 0 bases, with 13 bases between them. CDR1 is LGHNA and CDR2 is YNFKEQ in the germline V gene. CDR3 DNA: TGTGCCAGCAGCCAAGGTGGCGGGGTCTATAGCAATCAGCCCCAGCATTTT. Translated, it gives CASSQGGGVYSNQPQHF.

The chain recombines TRBV29-1 with TRBJ2-7, with 8 positions matching TRBD2. Germline V CDR1 and CDR2: SQVTM, ANQGSEA. J gave up 5 bases and V 7 bases, and 10 bases lay outside the gene matches. This CDR3 comprises 13 residues. Here the CDR3 reads CSARRGRTDEQYF. In nucleotides, the CDR3 is TGCAGCGCCCGCCGCGGGAGGACGGACGAGCAGTACTTC.

The genes are TRBV30 and TRBJ2-5; 9 nucleotides match TRBD1. Germline V gives CDR1 GTSNPN, CDR2 SVGIG (reference sequence). The trim removed 2 bases at V and 5 bases at J, leaving 9 bases unmatched. The length of the CDR3 is 15 residues. As DNA, the CDR3 is TGTGCCTGGAGTATCCGGGACAGGGAGGGGGAGACCCAGTACTTC. Translated, it gives CAWSIRDREGETQYF.

The J gene is TRBJ2-1, the V gene TRBV27; 7 bases line up with TRBD2. CDR3 length equals 15 residues. V shed 4 bases and J 8 bases; nucleotides not matched to a gene: 11. The germline gives CDR1 MNHEY, CDR2 SMNVEV (reference sequence). CDR3 nucleotide sequence: TGTGCCAGCAGTTCCGGGAGCGGGAAGGGGTATGAGCAGTTCTTC. It yields the protein CASSSGSGKGYEQFF.

The chain recombines TRBV6-7 with TRBJ2-7; possibly TRBD1 for D (6 bases). TRBV6-7 is placed among ORFs of uncertain function. V was pared by 0 bases and J by 0 bases, with 12 bases between. There are 16 residues in the CDR3. CDR3 coding DNA: TGTGCCAGCAGTTACTCGGGGGACACCCTCTCCTACGAGCAGTACTTC. It is translated as CASSYSGDTLSYEQYF.

This CDR3 reads CASSLGQGQDTQYF. DNA for the CDR3: TGCGCCAGCAGCTTGGGGCAGGGGCAAGATACGCAGTATTTT. The chain employs TRBV5-1 and TRBJ2-3; perhaps TRBD1 as D (6 bases). V dropped 0 bases and J dropped 5 bases, with 10 bases sitting between them. Germline values: CDR1 SGHRS, CDR2 YFSETQ. CDR3 length equals 14 residues.

Concerning this clone itself: The same CDR3 is also encoded by other DNA sequences in this sample. The chain is built from TRBV5-1 and TRBJ2-1; 11 bases are a match to TRBD2. Per germline, CDR1 SGHRS and CDR2 YFSETQ. This CDR3 spans 15 amino acids. V gave up 1 base and J gave up 7 bases; unmatched junction bases: 4. Written as DNA, the CDR3 is TGCGCCAGCAGCTTGTTAGCGGGAGGGGGAAATGAGCAGTTCTTC. It translates to CASSLLAGGGNEQFF.

This chain connects TRBV15 to TRBJ2-7; 9 nucleotides agree with TRBD1. Losses at the gene ends were 1 base for V and 3 bases for J; bases not matched to a gene: 1. Germline CDR1 is LNHNV and CDR2 is YYDKDF (reference sequence). This CDR3 contains 14 residues. The CDR3 nucleotides are TGTGCCACCAGCAGAGCGGACAGGGGCTACGAGCAGTACTTC. Its protein is CATSRADRGYEQYF.

The V gene is TRBV5-6, the J gene TRBJ2-7; D possibly corresponds to TRBD1 (7 bases). The V and J ends lost 0 bases and 6 bases respectively, with 25 bases between them. Germline V gene data show CDR1 as SGHDT and CDR2 as YYEEEE. The CDR3 is made up of 18 amino acids. The CDR3 DNA reads TGTGCCAGCAGCTTGGGCCCGATGGAGGAGGGGGCAGGAGGCGAGCAGTACTTC. Translating gives CASSLGPMEEGAGGEQYF.

To note about this clone: The junction differs from germline at one of its ends, possibly a read error. This same CDR3 is encoded by further DNA sequences in the sample. The V and J genes are TRBV5-1 and TRBJ2-2, with D perhaps matching TRBD1 (6 bases). Per the germline V gene, CDR1 is SGHRS and CDR2 is YFSETQ. The CDR3 extends over 15 amino acids. This CDR3 reads CASSLPGHGTGELFF. CDR3 coding DNA: TGCGCAAGCAGCCTGCCGGGACATGGTACCGGGGAGCTGTTTTTT.

CDR3 sequence (DNA): TGTGCCAGCAGTGAACGGGACATGTGGAGCAATCAGCCCCAGCATTTT. Protein sequence: CASSERDMWSNQPQHF. The chain recombines TRBV6-1 with TRBJ1-5, with TRBD1 as a possible D gene (6 bases). V was shortened by 2 bases and J by 1 base, with 12 bases between the two germline ends. Germline CDR1 and CDR2: MNHNS and SASEGT. The CDR3 length is 16 residues.

The chain carries TRBV6-1 and TRBJ2-6; 8 bases agree with TRBD2. The CDR3 consists of 17 residues. Germline CDR1 MNHNS, CDR2 SASEGT. V lost 4 bases and J lost 0; bases outside the gene matches: 5. The CDR3 sequence is CASSGPRGGSGANVLTF. The CDR3, as DNA: TGTGCCAGCAGTGGCCCTCGGGGGGGCTCTGGGGCCAACGTCCTGACTTTC.

The rearrangement links TRBV6-5 to TRBJ2-7, with 7 bases aligning to TRBD1. Trimming at V came to 7 bases and at J to 6 bases, leaving 9 bases not matched to a gene. Germline CDR1 MNHEY, CDR2 SVGAGI. The length of the CDR3 is 13 residues. In DNA, the CDR3 is TGTGCCAGCACATTCACAGGGGATAGCGAGCAGTACTTC. Translated, it gives CASTFTGDSEQYF.

This chain connects TRBV5-1 to TRBJ2-2; TRBD1 matches 12 bases. The CDR3 consists of 15 residues. Germline CDR1 and CDR2: SGHRS and YFSETQ. V trimming: 7 bases; J trimming: 4 bases; junction bases outside the gene matches: 5. The CDR3 DNA is TGCGCCAGCGCGGGACAGGGGGCGACCACCGGGGAGCTGTTTTTT. Amino acids: CASAGQGATTGELFF.

CDR3 region: CASSNGQGISYEQYF. CDR3 coding DNA: TGTGCCAGCAGTAATGGACAGGGGATTTCCTACGAGCAGTACTTC. This chain uses TRBV2 with TRBJ2-7; 9 bases align to TRBD1. V shed 5 bases, J shed 1 base, and the junction held 6 bases outside the gene matches. The CDR3 runs to 15 residues. Germline V gives CDR1 SNHLY, CDR2 FYNNEI.

This clone has only one observation. V and J are TRBV18 and TRBJ1-2; D call uncertain. CDR1 is KGHSH and CDR2 is LQKENI in the germline V gene. This CDR3 spans 15 amino acids. Trimming stripped 5 bases from V and 6 bases from J, with 19 bases between. For the CDR3, the DNA is TGTGCCAGCTCAAACCCCGGGCGGGTCGGGGATGGCTACACCTTC. As protein: CASSNPGRVGDGYTF.

Here the CDR3 reads CASSRRGHSYEQYF. The DNA for the CDR3 is TGTGCCAGCTCACGCAGGGGGCACTCCTACGAGCAGTACTTC. This chain connects TRBV18 to TRBJ2-7, with 8 bases aligning to TRBD1. After removal of 4 bases from V and 0 bases from J, the junction contained 2 bases not matched to a gene. CDR3 size: 14 residues. Germline CDR1 KGHSH, CDR2 LQKENI.

This clone came up once. V gene TRBV6-6 combines with J gene TRBJ2-1; 7 nucleotides match TRBD2. CDR3 length: 16 amino acids. Germline V gene data show CDR1 as MNHNY and CDR2 as SVGAGI (reference sequence). Trimming cost V 7 bases and J 0 bases; bases outside gene matches: 9. The chain's CDR3 is CASTPSRTSSYNEQFF. CDR3 DNA: TGTGCCAGCACCCCAAGCAGGACTAGCTCCTACAATGAGCAGTTCTTC.